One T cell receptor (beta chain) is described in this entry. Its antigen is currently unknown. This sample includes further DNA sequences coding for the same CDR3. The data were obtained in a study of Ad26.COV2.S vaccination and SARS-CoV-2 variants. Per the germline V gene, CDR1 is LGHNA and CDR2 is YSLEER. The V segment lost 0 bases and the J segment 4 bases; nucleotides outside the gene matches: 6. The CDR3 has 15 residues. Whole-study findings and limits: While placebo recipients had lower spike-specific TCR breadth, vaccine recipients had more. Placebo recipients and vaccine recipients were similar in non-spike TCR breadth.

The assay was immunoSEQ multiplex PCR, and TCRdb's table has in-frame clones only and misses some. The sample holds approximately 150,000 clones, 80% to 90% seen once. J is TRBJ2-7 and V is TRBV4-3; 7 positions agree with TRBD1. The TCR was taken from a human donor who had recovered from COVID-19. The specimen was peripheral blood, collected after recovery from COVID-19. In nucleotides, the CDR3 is TGCGCCAGCAGCCAAGAGTCAGGGGGTAGGTACGAGCAGTACTTC. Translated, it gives CASSQESGGRYEQYF.